The rows below give T cell receptor beta chains drawn from one sample of a study of memory CD4+ T cells and cytomegalovirus serostatus. Sequencing was performed with immunoSEQ multiplex PCR; in TCRdb, only in-frame clones are kept and a portion is missing. The sample shows around 45,000 clones, over 65% of them seen only once. Sequencing was carried out using memory CD4+ T cells from blood. The receptors here all came from an adult in good health and CMV-seronegative. The CDR3 runs from the conserved cysteine through the conserved F or W. The order of the fields is J gene, clone size, V gene, D gene, CDR3 DNA, CDR3 protein. The D gene is left open where the match is weak. Size is omitted from some rows. Given values are once, few, many or a class for expanded clones.

TRBJ1-5 | - | TRBV6-6 | - | TGTGCCAGCAGTTTGCAAAACAATCAGCCCCAGCATTTT | CASSLQNNQPQHF
TRBJ1-6 | medium-sized | TRBV2 | TRBD1 | TGTGCCAGCAGGGGGACAGGGAGTCCCCTCCACTTT | CASRGTGSPLHF
TRBJ1-6 | few | TRBV6-1 | - | TGTGCCAGCACCTCACCGGGAGGGTCAGGTTCACCCCTCCACTTT | CASTSPGGSGSPLHF
TRBJ2-6 | few | TRBV14 | - | TGTGCCAGCAGCTCCCGTCCCGGACAGAGATTCACTGGGGCCAACGTCCTGACTTTC | CASSSRPGQRFTGANVLTF
TRBJ2-5 | few | TRBV9 | - | TGTGCCAGCAGCGTAGGCCCTTTTCAAGAGACCCAGTACTTC | CASSVGPFQETQYF
TRBJ1-6 | - | TRBV5-4 | - | TGTGCCAGCAGCCCCAGGGGTCAGAATTCACCCCTCCACTTT | CASSPRGQNSPLHF
TRBJ1-5 | - | TRBV2 | - | TGTGCCAGCAGCATACAGCGGCAGCCCCAGCATTTT | CASSIQRQPQHF
TRBJ1-2 | - | TRBV4-1 | TRBD1 | TGCGCCAGCCGCCCGGGACAGACTAACTATGGCTACACCTTC | CASRPGQTNYGYTF
TRBJ2-3 | few | TRBV30 | TRBD1 | TGTGCCTGGAGTCTAGGGACAGTCAACGCAGATACGCAGTATTTT | CAWSLGTVNADTQYF
TRBJ2-2 | - | TRBV18 | - | TGTGCCAGCTCACTTGCCGGGGCGAACACCGGGGAGCTGTTTTTT | CASSLAGANTGELFF
TRBJ1-4 | - | TRBV12-5 | TRBD1 | TGTGCTAGTGGTTCCGGGACAGGCGATGAAAAACTGTTTTTT | CASGSGTGDEKLFF
TRBJ1-5 | - | TRBV28 | TRBD1 | TGTGCCAGCAGTTTAATTCCTCACCGACAGGGGGCTTATCAGCCCCAGCATTTT | CASSLIPHRQGAYQPQHF
TRBJ1-1 | - | TRBV7-2 | - | TGTGCCAGCAGCCTGGTGGGGGGGAGCAGACTTGACACTGAAGCTTTCTTT | CASSLVGGSRLDTEAFF
TRBJ1-2 | - | TRBV19 | TRBD1 | TGTGCCAGTAGTCCGACAGGGTCCTATGGCTACACCTTC | CASSPTGSYGYTF
TRBJ1-2 | - | TRBV6-1 | - | TGTGCCAGCAGTGAATTGGGGGGCTCCGTGAGGGGCTACACCTTC | CASSELGGSVRGYTF
TRBJ1-1 | - | TRBV30 | - | TGTGCCTGGAGTAAACACGGGAACACTGAAGCTTTCTTT | CAWSKHGNTEAFF
TRBJ2-2 | - | TRBV7-9 | - | TGTGCCAGCAGCCTTGACGGGCACACCGGGGAGCTGTTTTTT | CASSLDGHTGELFF
TRBJ2-4 | once | TRBV5-1 | TRBD2 | TGCGCCAGCAGACCCGGGACTAGCGGGGGGCTGGGAGCCAAAAACATTCAGTACTTC | CASRPGTSGGLGAKNIQYF
TRBJ2-6 | - | TRBV28 | TRBD1 | TGTGCCATTCGGGACAGGGTTTCTGGGGCCAACGTCCTGACTTTC | CAIRDRVSGANVLTF
TRBJ1-2 | - | TRBV6-6 | - | TGTGCCAGCAGGGGTACTGGGGCGTATGGCTACACCTTC | CASRGTGAYGYTF
TRBJ2-6 | - | TRBV19 | - | TGTGCCAGTAGTATACCCGATCTCTCTGGGGCCAACGTCCTGACTTTC | CASSIPDLSGANVLTF
TRBJ1-4 | - | TRBV6-1 | - | TGTGCCACTTCGTTCGGGGCAACTAATGAAAAACTGTTTTTT | CATSFGATNEKLFF
TRBJ1-4 | - | TRBV18 | TRBD1 | TGTGCCAGCTCACTGGTTCAGGGACAGCTGAGCCTCGACCGTGAAAAACTGTTTTTT | CASSLVQGQLSLDREKLFF
TRBJ2-7 | few | TRBV29-1 | TRBD1 | TGCAGCGTTGAAGGTGGACAGGGGGCTAACGAGCAGTACTTC | CSVEGGQGANEQYF
TRBJ1-5 | - | TRBV28 | - | TGTGCCAGCAGTCCCTGGGGGCAGGGGAAAAATCAGCCCCAGCATTTT | CASSPWGQGKNQPQHF
TRBJ2-2 | - | TRBV13 | TRBD1 | TGTGCCAGCAGCGGGACAGGACTACTAACCGGGGAGCTGTTTTTT | CASSGTGLLTGELFF
TRBJ2-1 | once | TRBV28 | - | TGTGCCAGCAGTCCCCAGCAGGGCCAATACAATGAGCAGTTCTTC | CASSPQQGQYNEQFF
TRBJ2-2 | - | TRBV19 | - | TGTGCCAGTAGTATAGGCCTGGGAGGAACCGGGGAGCTGTTTTTT | CASSIGLGGTGELFF
TRBJ1-3 | - | TRBV7-6 | - | TGTGCCATAGCAGGCCGCTCTGGAAACACCATATATTTT | CAIAGRSGNTIYF
TRBJ2-7 | - | TRBV15 | TRBD1 | TGTGCCACCAGCTTTATGGACAGGGGGCCCTACGAGCAGTACTTC | CATSFMDRGPYEQYF
TRBJ2-1 | - | TRBV16 | - | TGTGCCAGCAGCCATAGCAGGGGATTCTACAATGAGCAGTTCTTC | CASSHSRGFYNEQFF
TRBJ1-5 | - | TRBV27 | - | TGTGCCAGCAGCCTGGAGGCATCGAATCAGCCCCAGCATTTT | CASSLEASNQPQHF
TRBJ2-3 | few | TRBV6-6 | TRBD2 | TGTGCCAGCAGTCCTCTAGCGGGGGGACCTCCAGATACGCAGTATTTT | CASSPLAGGPPDTQYF
TRBJ1-1 | - | TRBV5-1 | - | TGCGCCAGCCGAGGTGAGGCAGGATGGAACACTGAAGCTTTCTTT | CASRGEAGWNTEAFF
TRBJ2-3 | once | TRBV7-2 | TRBD2 | TGTGCCAGCAGCCCCTCTAGCGGACTCACAGATACGCAGTATTTT | CASSPSSGLTDTQYF
TRBJ2-1 | few | TRBV7-9 | - | TGTGCCAGCAGTCCCCAAGTGGGGGGGCCCAATGAGCAGTTCTTC | CASSPQVGGPNEQFF
TRBJ1-1 | - | TRBV5-1 | - | TGCGCCAGCACCCTCAATCAGAACACTGAAGCTTTCTTT | CASTLNQNTEAFF
TRBJ1-6 | - | TRBV6-1 | - | TGTGCCAGCTTCGGGGAATCCTATAATTCACCCCTCCACTTT | CASFGESYNSPLHF
TRBJ1-6 | - | TRBV5-5 | - | TGTGCCAGCTATCGGAGGGATTCGAGCGAAACACCCCTCCACTTT | CASYRRDSSETPLHF
TRBJ1-5 | - | TRBV2 | - | TGTGCCAGCAGCAGGAGGGGTGGGGATCAGCCCCAGCATTTT | CASSRRGGDQPQHF
TRBJ1-3 | - | TRBV7-9 | - | TGTGCCAGCAGCTTAGCGGCAATTCACTCTGGAAACACCATATATTTT | CASSLAAIHSGNTIYF
TRBJ1-1 | - | TRBV10-3 | - | TGTGCCATCAGTGAAACGGTGAACACTGAAGCTTTCTTT | CAISETVNTEAFF
TRBJ2-3 | - | TRBV5-1 | - | TGCGCCAGCAGCCCGGGACGGGATACGCAGTATTTT | CASSPGRDTQYF
TRBJ1-1 | - | TRBV9 | TRBD1 | TGTGCCAGCAGCGTAGGAGAGACAGGGACTGCTGAAGCTTTCTTT | CASSVGETGTAEAFF
TRBJ1-5 | - | TRBV12-5 | - | TGTGCTAGTGGTTTGGTAACGGAGATTCACTTTAGCAATCAGCCCCAGCATTTT | CASGLVTEIHFSNQPQHF
TRBJ2-1 | - | TRBV7-3 | TRBD2 | TGTGCCAGCAGCTCCTTCCCCGGGACTAGCGGGCCCAGCTCCTACAATGAGCAGTTCTTC | CASSSFPGTSGPSSYNEQFF
TRBJ1-1 | - | TRBV5-8 | - | TGTGCCAGCAGTTACAGTTCGGCGAACACTGAAGCTTTCTTT | CASSYSSANTEAFF
TRBJ1-3 | - | TRBV28 | - | TGTGCCAGCAGCCCGGGCCTCATGGGCACCATATATTTT | CASSPGLMGTIYF
TRBJ1-3 | - | TRBV29-1 | - | TGCAGCGTGGGACAAACGGGTCGTGGAAACACCATATATTTT | CSVGQTGRGNTIYF
TRBJ1-5 | - | TRBV10-2 | - | TGCGCCAGCAGTGATTCTCGCTCCCAGCCCCAGCATTTT | CASSDSRSQPQHF
TRBJ1-4 | - | TRBV7-9 | - | TGTGCCAGCAGCTTAGCCTCGGGGATCGGTGATGAAAAACTGTTTTTT | CASSLASGIGDEKLFF
TRBJ1-4 | - | TRBV15 | - | TGTGCCACCAGCATGATTCAGGGGAGAACTAATGAAAAACTGTTTTTT | CATSMIQGRTNEKLFF